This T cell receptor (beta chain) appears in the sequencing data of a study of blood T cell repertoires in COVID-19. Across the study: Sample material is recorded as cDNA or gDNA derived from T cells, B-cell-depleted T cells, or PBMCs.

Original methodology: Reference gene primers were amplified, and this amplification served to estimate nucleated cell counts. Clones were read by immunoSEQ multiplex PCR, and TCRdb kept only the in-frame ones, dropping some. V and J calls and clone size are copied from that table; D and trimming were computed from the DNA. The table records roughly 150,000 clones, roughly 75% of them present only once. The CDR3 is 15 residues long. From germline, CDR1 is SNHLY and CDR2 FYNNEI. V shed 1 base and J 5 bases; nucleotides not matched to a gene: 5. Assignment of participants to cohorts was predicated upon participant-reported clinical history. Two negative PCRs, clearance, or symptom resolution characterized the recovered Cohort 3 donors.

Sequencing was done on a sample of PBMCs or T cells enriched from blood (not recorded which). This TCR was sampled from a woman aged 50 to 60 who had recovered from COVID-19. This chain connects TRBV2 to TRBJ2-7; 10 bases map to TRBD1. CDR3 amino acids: CASSEGDRGSHEQYF. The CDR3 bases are TGTGCCAGCAGTGAAGGGGACAGGGGATCCCACGAGCAGTACTTC.